Below are 4 T cell receptor beta chains sequenced from a single sample in a study of response to subunit inactivated influenza vaccine. TCRdb fed the RT-PCR reads into MiXCR, producing one record per CDR3 protein. This table holds 250,000 to 350,000 distinct CDR3 sequences, 22% found once. Sequencing was performed on PBMCs from blood, taken approximately 20 months after vaccination. The receptor source for this set is a man between 45 and 75 years old who received an inactivated influenza vaccine.

The V gene is TRBV28, the J gene TRBJ2-2; D possibly matches TRBD1 or TRBD2 (5 bases each). CDR1 and CDR2 (germline): MDHEN, SYDVKM. CDR3 size: 15 residues. V was clipped by 4 bases and J by 5 bases, with 14 bases between them. The CDR3 nucleotides read TGTGCCAGCAGTTCGGGGCAGGGAGAAACCGGGGAGCTGTTTTTT. Residues: CASSSGQGETGELFF.

The chain recombines TRBV7-2 with TRBJ2-7; D is possibly TRBD1 (6 bases). The length of the CDR3 is 14 residues. Trimming cost V 4 bases and J 3 bases, with 13 bases left between them. Germline lookup yields CDR1 SGHTA and CDR2 FQGNSA. The CDR3 DNA sequence: TGTGCCAGCAGCTCCACGACAGGTCACTACGAGCAGTACTTC. Its translation is CASSSTTGHYEQYF.

The chain uses TRBV12-3 or TRBV12-4 and TRBJ1-1, with D hard to call. The germline V and J ends were trimmed by 1 base and 5 bases, with 2 bases remaining between them. The length of the CDR3 is 11 residues. CDR3 in amino acids: CASSLETEAFF. The CDR3 coding sequence is TGTGCCAGCAGTTTAGAGACTGAAGCTTTCTTT.

The chain employs TRBV5-1 and TRBJ2-3; unclear D gene. Germline V gene sequence: CDR1 SGHRS, CDR2 YFSETQ. The CDR3 extends over 15 amino acids. Trimming removed 0 bases from V and 0 bases from J, with 8 bases in between. CDR3 coding DNA: TGCGCCAGCAGCTTGGCCACAGCAAGCACAGATACGCAGTATTTT. Translating gives CASSLATASTDTQYF.